This T cell receptor beta chain was recovered during a study of blood T cell repertoires in COVID-19. On the study more broadly: T cells, B-cell-depleted T cells, or PBMCs provided the cDNA or gDNA that served as material.

The repertoire was sequenced with immunoSEQ multiplex PCR; TCRdb's copy has only in-frame clones and lacks some. Of about 240,000 clones in the sample, approximately 84% were seen once. This clone appeared once. Germline lookup yields CDR1 MDHEN and CDR2 SYDVKM. V was pared by 5 bases and J by 1 base, with 7 bases of the junction left unmatched. The CDR3 extends over 15 amino acids. What was sequenced was PBMCs or T cells enriched from blood (not recorded which). The TCR sequence derives from a woman in her forties with acute COVID-19. The rearrangement joins TRBV28 to TRBJ1-1; TRBD1 matches at 7 bases. The CDR3 coding sequence is TGTGCCAGCAGTAGAGGGACAGCCCCGAACACTGAAGCTTTCTTT. This gives the protein CASSRGTAPNTEAFF.